Following are 13 T cell receptor beta chains from one sample sequenced in a study of blood T cell repertoires in COVID-19. Libraries were prepared by immunoSEQ multiplex PCR; TCRdb keeps only in-frame clonotypes and omits some of them. Of about 130,000 clones in the sample, roughly 86% were seen once. Sequencing was performed on peripheral blood. The receptors derive from a woman aged 60-75 years with acute or convalescent COVID-19.

The J gene is TRBJ1-3, the V gene TRBV5-1; the match to TRBD1 covers 9 bases. The CDR3 totals 14 residues. The germline V gene encodes CDR1 SGHRS and CDR2 YFSETQ. The V and J ends lost 4 bases and 2 bases, in that order; junction bases with no gene match: 1. CDR3 sequence (DNA): TGCGCCAGCAGCCGGGACAGGGCTGGAAACACCATATATTTT. This encodes CASSRDRAGNTIYF.

This clone was observed a handful of times. The J gene is TRBJ1-1, the V gene TRBV7-8; D unclear. The V end lost 0 bases, the J end lost 3 bases, and 14 bases lay between the germline ends. Germline CDR1 SGHVS, CDR2 FQNEAQ. The CDR3 spans 16 residues. The chain's CDR3 is CASSLAVLLRHTEAFF. The CDR3 DNA reads as TGTGCCAGCAGCTTAGCGGTCTTATTGCGGCACACTGAAGCTTTCTTT.

The rearrangement joins TRBV7-8 to TRBJ1-2; TRBD1 agrees at 7 bases. The junction had 3 bases not matched to a gene; V was cut back by 0 bases and J by 5 bases. Germline CDR1 and CDR2: SGHVS and FQNEAQ. The CDR3 has 14 residues. The CDR3 spells CASSLAQGWYGYTF. Written as DNA, the CDR3 is TGTGCCAGCAGCTTAGCACAGGGGTGGTATGGCTACACCTTC. Full variable domain (remainder filled in from reference TRBV7-8 and TRBJ1-2): GAGVSQSPRYKVAKRGQDVALRCDPISGHVSLFWYQQALGQGPEFLTYFQNEAQLDKSGLPSDRFFAERPEGSVSTLKIQRTQQEDSAVYLCASSLAQGWYGYTFGSGTRLTVV.

In its sample, this clone was seen once. The chain has TRBV6-5 and TRBJ1-2; D possibly corresponds to TRBD1 (6 bases). The CDR3 has 13 amino acids. The V gene's germline CDR1 is MNHEY and CDR2 SVGAGI. Trimming took 5 bases from V and 5 from J, leaving 12 bases between them. CDR3 loop: CASSPDRSYGYTF. The CDR3 DNA reads as TGTGCCAGCAGTCCCGACAGGTCGTATGGCTACACCTTC.

The chain recombines TRBV28 with TRBJ1-1; weak D call: TRBD1 (6 bases). With 6 bases removed from V and 4 bases from J, the gap between germline ends came to 15 bases. This CDR3 is built from 14 residues. Looked up from germline, CDR1 is MDHEN and CDR2 is SYDVKM. The DNA for the CDR3 is TGTGCCAGCAGCCCTGTGGGGGCGTCCACTGAAGCTTTCTTT. Its translation is CASSPVGASTEAFF. The full variable domain, its missing parts supplied by reference TRBV28 and TRBJ1-1, is DVKVTQSSRYLVKRTGEKVFLECVQDMDHENMFWYRQDPGLGLRLIYFSYDVKMKEKGDIPEGYSVSREKKERFSLILESASTNQTSMYLCASSPVGASTEAFFGQGTRLTVV.

This chain joins TRBV4-1 and TRBJ1-3; 8 bases fit TRBD1. Germline CDR1 and CDR2: MGHRA and YSYEKL. Trimming cost V 4 bases and J 5 bases; bases outside gene matches: 4. This CDR3 comprises 14 residues. The CDR3 DNA sequence: TGCGCCAGCAGCCCGACAGGGGCTAGAAACACCATATATTTT. Its protein is CASSPTGARNTIYF.

The J gene is TRBJ1-2, the V gene TRBV28; a weak D match, TRBD1 (6 bases). Germline CDR1 is MDHEN and CDR2 is SYDVKM. This CDR3 is 12 amino acids long. Between the trimmed V and J ends, which lost 10 bases and 8 bases, there was a span of 17 bases. The CDR3 coding sequence is TGTGCCACCAGGGGCAGGGCTAACGGCTACACCTTC. It specifies CATRGRANGYTF.

This clone was recorded at least ten times. The chain recombines TRBV28 with TRBJ2-2, with D possibly matching TRBD1 (6 bases). This CDR3 has 15 amino acids. The germline V gene encodes CDR1 MDHEN and CDR2 SYDVKM. V dropped 6 bases and J dropped 1 base, with 12 bases sitting between them. CDR3 bases: TGTGCCAGCAGGCTACAGGGTTTGAACACCGGGGAGCTGTTTTTT. It codes for CASRLQGLNTGELFF.

The chain recombines TRBV7-3 with TRBJ1-1, with D maybe TRBD1 (5 bases). Germline CDR1 and CDR2: SGHTA and FQGTGA. CDR3 size: 16 residues. V lost 5 bases to trimming and J lost 0 bases, with 16 bases between them. CDR3 sequence (DNA): TGTGCCAGCAGCCTCGCGGGGGGACGGTTGAACACTGAAGCTTTCTTT. Its protein product is CASSLAGGRLNTEAFF. Together with reference TRBV7-3 and TRBJ1-1, the CDR3 gives the full variable domain: GAGVSQTPSNKVTEKGKYVELRCDPISGHTALYWYRQSLGQGPEFLIYFQGTGAADDSGLPNDRFFAVRPEGSVSTLKIQRTERGDSAVYLCASSLAGGRLNTEAFFGQGTRLTVV.

This chain links TRBV9 with TRBJ1-1; D is perhaps TRBD1 (6 bases). Trimming took 4 bases from V and 0 from J, leaving 13 bases between them. The CDR3 consists of 15 residues. Looked up from germline, CDR1 is SGDLS and CDR2 is YYNGEE. The CDR3 reads CASSPDSSMNTEAFF. The CDR3 DNA reads TGTGCCAGCAGCCCGGACAGTTCTATGAACACTGAAGCTTTCTTT.

The chain is built from TRBV2 and TRBJ2-5; D possibly corresponds to TRBD2 (7 bases). V was shortened by 8 bases and J by 1 base, with 11 bases between the two germline ends. The CDR3 spans 13 residues. The V gene's germline CDR1 is SNHLY and CDR2 FYNNEI. CDR3 sequence: CASRGGGQETQYF. In DNA form, the CDR3 reads TGTGCCAGCCGAGGGGGGGGCCAAGAGACCCAGTACTTC.

V and J are TRBV28 and TRBJ2-7, with D tentatively TRBD1 (6 bases). V was cut by 4 bases and J by 1 base, with 8 bases left in between. CDR3 size: 13 residues. Germline loops: CDR1 MDHEN, CDR2 SYDVKM. CDR3 protein: CASSSGQSYEQYV. CDR3 nucleotide sequence: TGTGCCAGCAGTTCAGGACAGTCCTACGAGCAGTACGTC.

The rearrangement joins TRBV6-5 to TRBJ1-1; 8 nucleotides match TRBD1. V shed 10 bases, J shed 6 bases, and the junction held 4 bases outside the gene matches. This CDR3 has 11 amino acids. From germline, CDR1 is MNHEY and CDR2 SVGAGI. CDR3 nucleotide sequence: TGTGCCATTAGGGGACAGGCTGAAGCTTTCTTT. It translates to CAIRGQAEAFF.